The clone carrying this TCR beta chain turned up a few times. CDR3 length equals 16 residues. Trimming left V 8 bases short and J 3 bases short, with 20 bases between. CDR1 and CDR2 from the germline V gene are LNHDA and SQIVND (reference sequence). Per the original data handling: Quantification of nucleated cells was approximated via reference gene primer amplification. The assay was immunoSEQ multiplex PCR, and TCRdb's table has in-frame clones only and misses some. V and J calls and clone size come straight from that table; D and trimming were deduced from the DNA. The sample lists around 250,000 clones; 86% were seen once. Across 20 to 25 US areas, participants ranged in age from about 18 to 100 years. Two negative PCRs, clearance, or symptom resolution were required of recovered Cohort 3 donors. These data belong to a study of blood T cell repertoires in COVID-19. At the level of the study: COVID-19 samples from acute and convalescent phases originated in the United States, Italy and Spain.

Sequenced sample: PBMCs or T cells enriched from blood (not recorded which). The rearrangement uses TRBV19 and TRBJ1-5, with D unclear. This clonotype originated in a woman between 45 and 60 years old who had recovered from COVID-19. Here the CDR3 reads CASLSRILGYNQPQHF. In nucleotides, the CDR3 is TGTGCCAGTCTTTCGAGAATCCTGGGCTACAATCAGCCCCAGCATTTT.